This T cell receptor beta chain was identified in a study of cytomegalovirus exposure and HLA in healthy donors. Study-level points and caveats: Information on immune exposure was restricted to one variable (CMV serostatus).

Samples came from healthy bone marrow donors. While unrecorded immune exposures were likely, the donors were nominally healthy when sampled. The CDR3 spans 17 residues. V was clipped by 4 bases and J by 8 bases; unmatched bases: 15. Germline values: CDR1 SGDLS, CDR2 YYNGEE. In the PCR, 60 Vbeta and 13 Jbeta primers were used. Method: immunoSEQ multiplex PCR; TCRdb's copy keeps in-frame clones and lacks some. Seen here are 150,000 to 200,000 clones, approximately 79% observed once, and the top ten hold about 2.5%. On this clone: Antigen specificity is unknown.

Sequencing was carried out using PBMCs. The chain joins TRBV9 to TRBJ2-1, with 10 positions matching TRBD2. The sequence derives from a male donor in good health and CMV-seronegative. The CDR3 coding sequence is TGTGCCAGCAGCCTTTTGGGACTAGCGCTTGAACCAGATGAGCAGTTCTTC. Translation gives CASSLLGLALEPDEQFF.